Detailed here is one TCR beta chain. Germline V gives CDR1 SGHDT, CDR2 YYEEEE. This CDR3 is built from 14 residues. The V end lost 1 base, the J end lost 7 bases, and 12 bases lay between the germline ends. The data were taken from a study of T cell responses to AZD1222 COVID-19 vaccine. Produced via immunoSEQ multiplex PCR; TCRdb's table is partial and in-frame only. This sample has roughly 190,000 clones, with over 90% found just once. The sequencing used peripheral blood, collected on day 0 of AZD1222 vaccination. The TCR sequence derives from an adult in good health. V is TRBV5-6 and J is TRBJ1-5; unclear D gene. As DNA, the CDR3 is TGTGCCAGCAGCTTGTCGGGTACAACCCAGCCCCAGCATTTT. Amino acids: CASSLSGTTQPQHF.